A selection of T cell receptor beta chains follows, all from one sample in a study of shared clonotypes between healthy human individuals. Only in-frame clones appear in the TCRdb table, and some are missing; sequencing was by immunoSEQ multiplex PCR. The table shows under 2.5 million clones, with about nine tenths occurring only once. Sequencing input: naive CD4+ T cells from PBMCs. Receptors were obtained from a man between 18 and 29 years old in good health. Some clones in this sample may be carry-over from other donors' samples. CDR3s include the opening cysteine and the closing phenylalanine or tryptophan. The D gene is left open where the match is weak. Clone size appears in some rows only: once, few, many, or a class for an expanded clone.

d_call	v_call	j_call	clone_size	cdr3_aa	cdr3_nt
TRBD2	TRBV29-1	TRBJ2-1	.	CSVYLGTGTSGNRAYNEQFF	TGCAGCGTTTACTTGGGGACCGGGACTAGCGGGAATAGGGCCTACAATGAGCAGTTCTTC
TRBD2	TRBV29-1	TRBJ2-3	.	CSAISGDSTDTQYF	TGCAGCGCCATTAGCGGGGACAGCACAGATACGCAGTATTTT
TRBD2	TRBV15	TRBJ2-5	.	CATSRGPISGRAAETQYF	TGTGCCACCAGCAGGGGACCCATTAGCGGGAGGGCCGCGGAGACCCAGTACTTC
.	TRBV15	TRBJ2-5	.	CATSRDLRGWKETQYF	TGTGCCACCAGCAGAGACCTCAGGGGATGGAAAGAGACCCAGTACTTC
.	TRBV11-2	TRBJ1-2	.	CASTRQPYYGYTF	TGTGCCAGCACGAGACAGCCTTACTATGGCTACACCTTC
TRBD2	TRBV15	TRBJ2-5	.	CATSTTRPGVAGVPGETQYF	TGTGCCACCAGCACGACCCGACCCGGAGTAGCGGGAGTTCCGGGGGAGACCCAGTACTTC
.	TRBV19	TRBJ1-4	.	CASSMSPAGNEKLFF	TGTGCCAGTAGTATGTCGCCCGCGGGTAATGAAAAACTGTTTTTT
TRBD2	TRBV7-3	TRBJ2-3	once	CASSLGRETSTDTQYF	TGTGCCAGCAGCTTAGGGCGGGAGACTAGCACAGATACGCAGTATTTT
TRBD1	TRBV11-2	TRBJ1-2	.	CASSSERPTGVDNGYTF	TGTGCCAGCAGCTCCGAAAGACCCACAGGGGTGGATAATGGCTACACCTTC
TRBD1	TRBV6-5	TRBJ1-1	.	CASSYSGTGPTEAFF	TGTGCCAGCAGTTACTCGGGGACAGGCCCCACTGAAGCTTTCTTT
.	TRBV5-1	TRBJ2-7	.	CASSLEGTYEQYF	TGCGCCAGCAGCCTCGAGGGGACCTACGAGCAGTACTTC
.	TRBV5-1	TRBJ1-5	.	CASSSEGQSNQPQHF	TGCGCCAGCAGCTCGGAAGGACAGAGCAATCAGCCCCAGCATTTT
TRBD2	TRBV6-6	TRBJ2-3	once	CASRAPGLAGGGQYF	TGTGCCAGCAGAGCGCCGGGACTAGCGGGAGGGGGGCAGTATTTT
.	TRBV19	TRBJ2-7	.	CASSSRAPIHEQYF	TGTGCCAGTAGTTCCCGGGCGCCAATCCACGAGCAGTACTTC
TRBD1	TRBV28	TRBJ2-7	.	CASSLDRDVYEQYF	TGTGCCAGCAGTTTAGACAGGGATGTCTACGAGCAGTACTTC
.	TRBV27	TRBJ1-5	.	CASSGGVNNQPQHF	TGTGCCAGCAGCGGGGGCGTGAACAATCAGCCCCAGCATTTT
TRBD1	TRBV5-1	TRBJ2-7	.	CASSLRTGPSYEQYF	TGCGCCAGCAGCTTGAGGACAGGACCCTCCTACGAGCAGTACTTC
TRBD1	TRBV27	TRBJ1-2	.	CASSYTGGYGYTF	TGTGCCAGCAGTTACACAGGGGGGTATGGCTACACCTTC
.	TRBV7-2	TRBJ2-7	once	CASSSRGYGVISSYEQYF	TGTGCCAGCAGTTCACGGGGGTATGGTGTTATAAGCTCCTACGAGCAGTACTTC
TRBD2	TRBV5-1	TRBJ2-5	.	CASSSGTSGGPETQYF	TGCGCCAGCAGCTCCGGGACTAGCGGGGGTCCAGAGACCCAGTACTTC
.	TRBV5-6	TRBJ1-1	few	CASSLWNTEAFF	TGTGCCAGCAGCTTGTGGAACACTGAAGCTTTCTTT
.	TRBV4-2	TRBJ2-7	.	CASSQQGYEQYF	TGTGCCAGCAGCCAACAGGGCTACGAGCAGTACTTC
.	TRBV28	TRBJ1-2	.	CASSLLGISTHSRPAHYTF	TGTGCCAGCAGTTTATTGGGCATTTCTACACATTCGCGGCCCGCCCACTACACCTTC
TRBD1	TRBV28	TRBJ2-7	.	CASSLTGAYEQYF	TGTGCCAGCAGTTTAACAGGGGCCTACGAGCAGTACTTC
.	TRBV27	TRBJ2-1	.	CASSPLHRDTEQFF	TGTGCCAGCAGTCCCTTGCATCGGGACACTGAGCAGTTCTTC
.	TRBV19	TRBJ1-5	.	CASSIGLRNQPQHF	TGTGCCAGTAGTATCGGGTTAAGGAATCAGCCCCAGCATTTT
.	TRBV7-3	TRBJ2-7	.	CASSSRGGLVLDEQYF	TGTGCCAGCAGTTCCCGTGGAGGTTTAGTTTTGGACGAGCAGTACTTC
TRBD1	TRBV19	TRBJ1-2	few	CASSSGTGSMVTF	TGTGCCAGTAGTAGCGGGACAGGGAGCATGGTCACCTTC
TRBD2	TRBV5-4	TRBJ2-1	.	CASQTSLPNEQFF	TGTGCCAGCCAGACTAGCTTGCCCAATGAGCAGTTCTTC
.	TRBV9	TRBJ1-3	.	CASSAQVTGNTIYF	TGTGCCAGCAGCGCACAGGTAACCGGAAACACCATATATTTT
.	TRBV18	TRBJ1-5	few	CASSPSGSNQPQHF	TGTGCCAGCTCACCGAGCGGTTCCAATCAGCCCCAGCATTTT
.	TRBV19	TRBJ1-2	.	CASRRGQAPYGYTF	TGTGCCAGCCGGAGGGGCCAGGCACCCTATGGCTACACCTTC